The rows below give T cell receptor beta chains drawn from one sample of a study of shared clonotypes between healthy human individuals. The repertoire was sequenced with immunoSEQ multiplex PCR; TCRdb's copy has only in-frame clones and lacks some. The sample has fewer than 700,000 clones, roughly four fifths seen once. The sequencing input was PBMCs. All receptors come from a woman between 40 and 55 years old in good health. Some clones in this sample may be carry-over from other donors' samples. Each CDR3 is given with its conserved first and last residue. D genes are given only for firm matches. Clone size is given for some rows only: seen once, a few or many times, or a class if the clone is expanded.

D gene	clone size	V gene	J gene	CDR3 protein	CDR3 DNA
-	-	TRBV9	TRBJ2-7	CASSVATGVGYEQYF	TGTGCCAGCAGCGTAGCTACTGGGGTCGGCTACGAGCAGTACTTC
-	-	TRBV7-3	TRBJ1-2	CASSLHGGTYGYTF	TGTGCCAGCAGCTTACACGGGGGGACCTATGGCTACACCTTC
TRBD2	-	TRBV11-2	TRBJ2-1	CASSSLAPGTSGRYNEQFF	TGTGCCAGCAGCTCTCTCGCCCCTGGGACTAGCGGGAGATACAATGAGCAGTTCTTC
TRBD2	-	TRBV19	TRBJ2-7	CASSLEAGASSYEQYF	TGTGCCAGTAGTCTAGAAGCGGGAGCGAGCTCCTACGAGCAGTACTTC
TRBD1	-	TRBV5-1	TRBJ1-1	CASSQGARAEAFF	TGCGCCAGCAGTCAGGGGGCCAGGGCTGAAGCTTTCTTT
-	-	TRBV7-2	TRBJ2-5	CASSTDRQETQYF	TGTGCCAGCAGCACGGACAGACAAGAGACCCAGTACTTC
-	-	TRBV7-3	TRBJ2-2	CASSWKGLSGELFF	TGTGCCAGCAGCTGGAAGGGTCTCTCCGGGGAGCTGTTTTTT
-	-	TRBV27	TRBJ2-5	CASSLSLEYQETQYF	TGTGCCAGCAGTTTATCCTTGGAGTACCAAGAGACCCAGTACTTC
-	-	TRBV11-3	TRBJ2-1	CASSLVSDYNEQFF	TGTGCCAGCAGCTTAGTTAGCGATTACAATGAGCAGTTCTTC
TRBD1	-	TRBV28	TRBJ2-7	CASRGQAAYEQYF	TGTGCCAGCAGAGGACAGGCAGCCTACGAGCAGTACTTC
TRBD1	-	TRBV28	TRBJ2-4	CASRDRQGAKNIQYF	TGTGCCAGCAGAGACCGACAGGGGGCGAAAAACATTCAGTACTTC
-	-	TRBV18	TRBJ1-2	CASSPRQNYGYTF	TGTGCCAGCTCACCTCGACAGAACTATGGCTACACCTTC
-	many	TRBV5-6	TRBJ2-6	CASSLGVSGANVLTF	TGTGCCAGCAGCTTGGGTGTCTCTGGGGCCAACGTCCTGACTTTC
-	-	TRBV11-3	TRBJ2-3	CASSKGILTDTQYF	TGTGCCAGCAGTAAGGGGATACTCACAGATACTCAGTATTTT
-	-	TRBV5-8	TRBJ1-2	CASSLWGQEGVGYTF	TGTGCCAGCAGCTTGTGGGGCCAGGAGGGAGTCGGCTACACCTTC
-	once	TRBV4-2	TRBJ2-5	CASSQDREETQYF	TGTGCCAGCAGCCAAGACAGGGAGGAGACCCAGTACTTC
-	once	TRBV18	TRBJ2-2	CASSPPHRDNTGELFF	TGTGCCAGCTCACCTCCTCACCGGGACAACACCGGGGAGCTGTTTTTT
-	-	TRBV19	TRBJ1-4	CASKRAKTNEKLFF	TGTGCCAGTAAGAGGGCTAAAACTAATGAAAAACTGTTTTTT
-	-	TRBV11-2	TRBJ2-3	CASSLIGDKDTQYF	TGTGCCAGCAGCTTAATAGGGGATAAAGATACGCAGTATTTT
-	-	TRBV6-1	TRBJ1-4	CASSGQNEKLFF	TGTGCCAGCAGTGGACAGAATGAAAAACTGTTTTTT
-	-	TRBV30	TRBJ2-5	CAWSVRSGLETQYF	TGTGCCTGGAGTGTACGATCGGGACTGGAGACCCAGTACTTC
-	few	TRBV19	TRBJ1-1	CASSIEGGRYAEAFF	TGTGCCAGTAGTATAGAGGGGGGGCGTTACGCTGAAGCTTTCTTT
TRBD1	many	TRBV10-3	TRBJ1-3	CAIGTGQGGVNTIYF	TGTGCCATCGGAACGGGACAGGGGGGGGTAAACACCATATATTTT
-	-	TRBV20-1	TRBJ1-2	CSGIRGGYTF	TGCAGCGGGATCAGGGGCGGCTACACCTTC
-	once	TRBV5-1	TRBJ2-7	CASSFLQGQVGEQYF	TGCGCCAGCAGCTTCTTGCAGGGGCAGGTTGGCGAGCAGTACTTC
-	many	TRBV10-3	TRBJ1-5	CAISESPGRSNQPQHF	TGTGCCATCAGTGAGTCCCCGGGACGGAGCAATCAGCCCCAGCATTTT
TRBD1	-	TRBV9	TRBJ2-3	CASSLRQGFEDTQYF	TGTGCCAGCAGCTTACGACAGGGGTTCGAAGATACGCAGTATTTT
-	-	TRBV29-1	TRBJ2-3	CSASSGGRDTQYF	TGCAGCGCCTCGTCCGGGGGCCGAGATACGCAGTATTTT
-	-	TRBV19	TRBJ1-1	CASSRGEGTETEAFF	TGTGCCAGTAGCCGGGGCGAGGGGACGGAGACTGAAGCTTTCTTT
-	-	TRBV5-4	TRBJ1-2	CASSLGGPGGYTF	TGTGCCAGCAGCTTGGGGGGACCAGGGGGCTACACCTTC
-	-	TRBV28	TRBJ1-2	CATTSTLGYTF	TGTGCCACCACCTCCACCCTTGGCTACACCTTC
-	-	TRBV9	TRBJ1-1	CASSVGVGSNTEAFF	TGTGCCAGCAGCGTAGGGGTAGGTTCGAACACTGAAGCTTTCTTT
TRBD1	-	TRBV5-5	TRBJ2-5	CASSRRGPLEETQYF	TGTGCCAGCAGCCGCAGGGGGCCCTTGGAAGAGACCCAGTACTTC
TRBD2	-	TRBV28	TRBJ2-4	CASSNRAGGIQYF	TGTGCCAGCAGCAACAGGGCGGGGGGCATTCAGTACTTC
-	-	TRBV5-4	TRBJ1-2	CASSLGREYYGYTF	TGTGCCAGCAGCTTGGGCAGGGAGTACTATGGCTACACCTTC
-	-	TRBV9	TRBJ2-1	CASSVAGVNEQFF	TGTGCCAGCAGCGTAGCAGGGGTGAATGAGCAGTTCTTC
TRBD2	-	TRBV5-1	TRBJ2-1	CASSFSGRAYNEQFF	TGCGCCAGCAGCTTTAGCGGGAGGGCCTACAATGAGCAGTTCTTC
TRBD1	few	TRBV19	TRBJ1-1	CASSKGQGNTEAFF	TGTGCCAGTAGTAAAGGACAGGGGAACACTGAAGCTTTCTTT
TRBD2	-	TRBV7-2	TRBJ2-3	CASSLAPAGDVDTQYF	TGTGCCAGCAGCTTAGCGCCCGCGGGAGATGTAGATACGCAGTATTTT
-	-	TRBV2	TRBJ2-3	CASSELVGAEDTQYF	TGTGCCAGCAGTGAATTAGTGGGGGCCGAAGATACGCAGTATTTT
-	-	TRBV19	TRBJ2-7	CASSIAHSSYEQYF	TGTGCCAGTAGTATAGCCCACAGCTCCTACGAGCAGTACTTC
-	-	TRBV2	TRBJ2-7	CASSLEGRYEQYF	TGTGCCAGCAGTCTGGAGGGACGGTACGAGCAGTACTTC
-	once	TRBV28	TRBJ2-4	CASSFRTRAAKNIQYF	TGTGCCAGCAGTTTTAGAACCAGAGCTGCCAAAAACATTCAGTACTTC
TRBD1	-	TRBV29-1	TRBJ2-5	CSVRTTGQETQYF	TGCAGCGTTCGGACGACAGGGCAGGAGACCCAGTACTTC